These 3 T cell receptor beta chains were sequenced from one sample in a study of blood T cells in healthy people across ages. A sample-barcoded 5' primer and a J-beta primer mix were used in a second PCR of roughly 7 to 11 cycles. A single record per CDR3 protein comes from TCRdb applying MiXCR to the 5' RACE reads. The sample includes about 580,000 distinct CDR3 sequences, around half of them seen just once. What was sequenced was blood. These TCRs come from a man older than 75 in good health.

The chain recombines TRBV5-1 with TRBJ2-4; 12 bases are a match to TRBD2. Near its end, the DNA agrees better with TRBJ2-7, so the J call may be wrong. The CDR3 extends over 16 amino acids. The germline V gene has CDR1 SGHRS and CDR2 YFSETQ. Here the CDR3 DNA reads TGCGCCAGCAGCCCGTCGACTAGCGGGGGACCCTACGAGCAGTACTTC. Translating it yields CASSPSTSGGPYEQYF.

This clonotype was observed a few times. This chain connects TRBV7-2 to TRBJ2-3; perhaps TRBD1 as D (5 bases). Trimming took 1 base from V and 6 from J, leaving 11 bases between them. The CDR3 covers 14 residues. In germline, CDR1 is SGHTA, CDR2 FQGNSA. Here the CDR3 DNA reads TGTGCCAGCAGCTTAGGGGGCGGAGTCGATACGCAGTATTTT. It is translated as CASSLGGGVDTQYF.

This clonotype was found a few times. V gene TRBV30 combines with J gene TRBJ2-3; 8 bases map to TRBD1. V shed 8 bases and J 13 bases; nucleotides not matched to a gene: 8. This CDR3 spans 10 amino acids. Per germline, CDR1 GTSNPN and CDR2 SVGIG (reference sequence). The CDR3 spells CALGSGGKYF. The DNA for the CDR3 is TGTGCCCTAGGGTCAGGGGGCAAGTATTTT.